Detailed here is one T cell receptor beta chain. The entry originates in a study of blood T cell repertoires in COVID-19. The CDR3 runs to 15 residues. Germline assignment: CDR1 LNHDA and CDR2 SQIVND (reference sequence). V lost 4 bases and J lost 2; bases outside the gene matches: 6. Authors' data handling: Amplified reference gene primers provided the basis for estimating nucleated cell counts. TCRdb's copy holds only in-frame clones and misses some; the assay was immunoSEQ multiplex PCR. From that table come the V and J calls and clone size; the DNA was used to work out D and trimming. The table includes 87,000 or so clones, over 75% detected once.

J is TRBJ1-1 and V is TRBV19, with TRBD1 identical over 8 bases. The sequence came from a woman of 80 years or more with acute or convalescent COVID-19. The sample comprised peripheral blood. The CDR3 bases are TGTGCCAGTAGTACCCCAGGGGGCGCAAACACTGAAGCTTTCTTT. Translated, it gives CASSTPGGANTEAFF.